This TCR beta chain was captured in a study of T cell responses to AZD1222 COVID-19 vaccine (dated by TCRdb to about 2021). A note on the overall study: TCR sequencing covered more than 230 trial participants: 200 to 210 given two doses of AZD1222 and around 25 given two doses of MenACWY control vaccine. Trial participants were enrolled by age into subgroups of 18-55, 56-69 and 70-plus years, and 148, 28 and 57 TCR-sequenced participants, respectively, were included in these subgroups. Study-wide findings and limitations: Reportedly, almost half of the unique spike-specific TCRs recognized epitopes lying outside the regions that are mutated in the B.1.351 and B.1.1.7 variants. Because no day 14 peak-response samples were available, the repertoires could be characterized only after the peak T cell response. Participants were mostly white British, with more females than males. The authors suggested clonal diversity may have been underestimated. The 56-69-year group was small, and its depth increase did not reach significance, likely because of low power. Conclusions about previously exposed vaccinees are limited because only 6 or 7 AZD1222 recipients were SARS-CoV-2 seropositive at baseline. CD4 TCRs associated with the vaccine covered the entire spike protein, and the dominant responses were in regions 160-218 and 743-854. A significant rise in spike-specific TCR breadth and depth was observed after two AZD1222 doses relative to day 0 and relative to MenACWY recipients.

Interpreted using the paper, the time point label stands for: about 28 days (+/-7) after the second vaccine dose. The sample's treatment or condition label is to be understood as: meningococcal conjugate vaccine given as trial control. Vaccinee samples were obtained from the UK trials COV001 and COV002, which included a single-blind randomized controlled phase 2/3 trial of AZD1222 (ChAdOx1 nCoV-19) in healthy adults. For TCRbeta chain sequencing, PBMC samples from trial participants were taken at day 0 and at day 28 after the second dose. On this clone itself: The antigen it binds to is not known. Base qualities are missing; no much larger clone stands one base away.

CDR1 and CDR2, looked up from the germline V gene, are MGHRA and YSYEKL. Between the V and J ends, shortened by 1 base and 0 bases respectively, the junction contains 6 bases. From the cysteine through the phenylalanine, the CDR3 covers 15 amino acids. Kept here is only the CDR3 DNA, which spans 45 bases and is read in frame from base 1. The CDR3 regions of human TCRbeta chains were analyzed by immunosequencing. The original pipeline was this. Repertoire TCRs were matched against a reference library of SARS-CoV-2-specific TCRs generated with the MIRA antigen-specificity platform. Breadth was defined as the fraction of unique TCRs that were SARS-CoV-2-associated, and depth was defined as the fraction of total T cells that were SARS-CoV-2-associated. Using the MIRA data, each spike-specific TCR was assigned both to the spike region to which the TCR was reactive and to a CD4 or CD8 class. Log10-transformed breadth and depth values were compared by one-way ANOVA with Sidak's multiple comparisons tests. In its TCRdb copy, this immuneACCESS table keeps in-frame sequences only and misses some clones. Where compared with another copy, unresolved V genes explain less than half of these, and the others have no known cause. That table gives V, J and clone size, and the DNA gave D and trimming. A total of fewer than 75,000 clones appear in this sample, around nine tenths of them only once. Clones ranked in the top ten supply approximately 6% of the sample.

The sequence links TRBV4-1 to TRBJ1-4; the D gene is not confidently resolved. The material sequenced was peripheral blood, taken 28 days after the second dose of the MenACWY control vaccine. The source of this sequence is an adult who received the MenACWY meningococcal vaccine as a control. The DNA sequence is TGCGCCAGCAGCCAAGTGGGGTCAACTAATGAAAAACTGTTTTTT. Translated, this gives CASSQVGSTNEKLFF.